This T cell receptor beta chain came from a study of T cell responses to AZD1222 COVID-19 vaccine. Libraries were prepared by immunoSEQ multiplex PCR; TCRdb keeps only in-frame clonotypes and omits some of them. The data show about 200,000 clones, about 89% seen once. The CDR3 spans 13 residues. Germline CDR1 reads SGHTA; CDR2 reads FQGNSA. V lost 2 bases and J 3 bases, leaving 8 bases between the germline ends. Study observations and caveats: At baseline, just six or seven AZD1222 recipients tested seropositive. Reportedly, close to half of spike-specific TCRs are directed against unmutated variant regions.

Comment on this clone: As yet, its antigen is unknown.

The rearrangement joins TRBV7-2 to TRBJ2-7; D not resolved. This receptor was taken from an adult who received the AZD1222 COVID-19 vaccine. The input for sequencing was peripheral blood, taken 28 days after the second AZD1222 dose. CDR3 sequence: CASSLRQSYEQYF. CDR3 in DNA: TGTGCCAGCAGCTTACGGCAGAGCTACGAGCAGTACTTC.